One T cell receptor beta chain is described in this entry. Its antigen is undetermined. This entry is derived from a study of CD8 T cells in Susac syndrome. Study outcomes and limitations: Detection of Susac-specific public clones gave some 15 in total CD8+ repertoires and about five in CD8+ TEMRA repertoires.

V dropped 4 bases and J dropped 2 bases, with 15 bases sitting between them. Germline CDR1 DFQATT, CDR2 SNEGSKA (reference sequence). This CDR3 contains 14 residues. CD8+ and CD4+ T cells from blood underwent TCR beta sequencing. Patients with Susac syndrome met the recently defined diagnostic criteria for definite or probable disease. Random hexamers were used to reverse transcribe roughly 0.45 to 1 ug of RNA. TCRdb analysed the immunoSEQ multiplex PCR reads with MiXCR anew, one entry per CDR3 protein. The sample shows around 110,000 distinct CDR3 sequences, around 94% of them seen only once. This receptor was taken from a human donor with Susac syndrome. Sequencing was performed on CD8+ T cells from PBMCs. The chain links TRBV20-1 to TRBJ2-7, with D tentatively TRBD1 (6 bases). Here the CDR3 DNA reads TGCAGTGCTACAGGCCGGGACAAGCCCTACGAGCAGTACTTC. It encodes CSATGRDKPYEQYF.